This T cell receptor beta chain stems from a study of blood T cell repertoires in COVID-19. The count of this clone is one. Original analysis: Using reference gene primer amplification, nucleated cell counts were estimated. Clones were read by immunoSEQ multiplex PCR, and TCRdb kept only the in-frame ones, dropping some. V, J and clone size are taken as reported in that table, and D and trimming were inferred from the DNA itself. This sample carries some 130,000 clones, about 89% of them seen once, and the ten largest clones take around 10%. Seattle enrolled patients during active infection and tracked them longitudinally. This CDR3 spans 15 amino acids.

The chain has TRBV1 and TRBJ1-6; TRBD1 is taken as the D call from the table, unchecked against the DNA. TRBV1 is a pseudogene locus. The specimen sequenced was peripheral blood. The TCR comes from an older woman with COVID-19, enrolled during active disease. CDR3 sequence: CTSSQATGGDSPLHF. The CDR3 DNA sequence: TGCACCAGCAGCCAAGCTACAGGGGGAGATTCACCCCTCCACTTT.